The 27 T cell receptor beta chains below were found in one sample sequenced in a study of T cell responses to AZD1222 COVID-19 vaccine. Clones were read by immunoSEQ multiplex PCR, and TCRdb kept only the in-frame ones, dropping some. The sample lists about 150,000 clones, 85% to 95% occurring once. The sequenced sample was peripheral blood, obtained on day 0 of AZD1222 vaccination. These receptors originate from an adult in good health.

This chain connects TRBV3-1 (or the pseudogene TRBV3-2) to TRBJ1-2, with a weak D call TRBD1 (5 bases). CDR1 and CDR2 (germline): LGHDT, YNNKEL (reference sequence). The CDR3 length is 15 residues. Trimming removed 5 bases at V and 3 bases at J, with 16 bases between. Written as DNA, the CDR3 is TGTGCCAGCAGCTCTTTCGAGGGGCTCGACTATGGCTACACCTTC. This encodes CASSSFEGLDYGYTF.

The chain carries TRBV5-1 and TRBJ2-3, with 7 bases aligning to TRBD1. V shed 4 bases and J 5 bases; nucleotides not matched to a gene: 13. Germline CDR1 and CDR2: SGHRS and YFSETQ. This CDR3 spans 16 amino acids. The CDR3 bases are TGCGCCAGCAGCACAACCTGGCACCAGGGGGAAGATACGCAGTATTTT. As protein: CASSTTWHQGEDTQYF.

The chain recombines TRBV7-2 with TRBJ2-7; no clear D gene. CDR3 length equals 11 residues. Trimming took 6 bases from V and 4 from J, leaving 7 bases between them. Germline CDR1 is SGHTA and CDR2 is FQGNSA. CDR3 loop: CASRGIYEQYF. The CDR3 DNA sequence: TGTGCCAGCAGAGGGATTTACGAGCAGTACTTC.

V and J are TRBV4-2 and TRBJ1-5, with a weak D call TRBD1 (5 bases). Germline CDR1 is LGHNA and CDR2 is YNFKEQ. This CDR3 region has 17 residues. Trimming left V 0 bases short and J 3 bases short, with 15 bases between. The DNA for the CDR3 is TGTGCCAGCAGCCAAGATATCTTTGGGGGGACCAATCAGCCCCAGCATTTT. It codes for CASSQDIFGGTNQPQHF.

The J gene is TRBJ2-7, the V gene TRBV28; maybe TRBD1 (6 bases). The CDR3 contains 14 residues. V was clipped by 6 bases and J by 3 bases, with 15 bases between them. Germline-derived CDR1 and CDR2 are MDHEN and SYDVKM. The CDR3 DNA reads as TGTGCCAGCAGCCAACAGGGTGGGGACTACGAGCAGTACTTC. Its protein product is CASSQQGGDYEQYF.

The count of this clone is one. The gene calls are TRBV5-6 and TRBJ2-7; tentatively, D is TRBD2 (5 bases). Germline lookup yields CDR1 SGHDT and CDR2 YYEEEE. V lost 2 bases, J lost 4 bases, and 13 bases lay in between. The CDR3 loop spans 14 amino acids. The DNA for the CDR3 is TGTGCCAGCAGCTTATTGACTAAGGGATACGAGCAGTACTTC. Amino acids: CASSLLTKGYEQYF.

V gene TRBV5-3 combines with J gene TRBJ1-3; 8 bases agree with TRBD1. TRBV5-3 is classed as an ORF, of uncertain function. The CDR3 is 16 residues long. V trimming: 2 bases; J trimming: 0 bases; junction bases outside the gene matches: 4. Written as DNA, the CDR3 is TGTGCCAGAAGCTTCCCAGGGGGCTACTCTGGAAACACCATATATTTT. This encodes CARSFPGGYSGNTIYF.

The chain couples TRBV6-5 to TRBJ1-5; D is unresolved. There are 14 residues in the CDR3. Germline V gene sequence: CDR1 MNHEY, CDR2 SVGAGI. CDR3 sequence (DNA): TGTGCTTCTACCCAGGACGGAACATATCGGCCCCAGCATTTT. Residues: CASTQDGTYRPQHF.

A single count supports this clone. The chain employs TRBV7-9 and TRBJ2-5; 7 positions agree with TRBD2. Trimming cost V 4 bases and J 2 bases; bases outside gene matches: 10. Germline V gene data show CDR1 as SEHNR and CDR2 as FQNEAQ (reference sequence). This CDR3 contains 16 residues. The CDR3 loop reads CASSYGTTLRQETQYF. The DNA for the CDR3 is TGTGCCAGCAGCTATGGGACTACACTTAGACAAGAGACCCAGTACTTC.

CDR3 coding DNA: TGTGCCAGCAGTTCACCGGTGGGGGAAAAACTGTTTTTT. It yields the protein CASSSPVGEKLFF. The chain has TRBV12-3 or TRBV12-4 and TRBJ1-4; no reliable D call. Trimming took 4 bases from V and 8 from J, leaving 11 bases between them. This CDR3 is built from 13 residues.

The rearrangement links TRBV6-5 to TRBJ1-6; D not resolved. Looked up from germline, CDR1 is MNHEY and CDR2 is SVGAGI. V lost 7 bases to trimming and J lost 7 bases, with 11 bases between them. The CDR3 runs to 13 residues. CDR3 nucleotide sequence: TGTGCCAGCACGGGCAGGTCGAATTCACCCCTCCACTTT. Its protein is CASTGRSNSPLHF.

V and J are TRBV10-3 and TRBJ2-5, with TRBD2 matching 11 bases. This CDR3 contains 13 residues. Germline lookup yields CDR1 ENHRY and CDR2 SYGVKD. J lost 5 bases, V lost 9 bases, and 5 bases had no gene match. CDR3 DNA: TGTGCCATTGGGACTAGCGGAGCGGAGACCCAGTACTTC. Translating it yields CAIGTSGAETQYF.

This clone was counted once. V usage is TRBV18 and J usage is TRBJ2-1; 8 bases match TRBD1. The germline V gene has CDR1 KGHSH and CDR2 LQKENI. The trim removed 3 bases at V and 5 bases at J, leaving 6 bases unmatched. This CDR3 has 15 amino acids. In nucleotides, the CDR3 is TGTGCCAGCTCACCCCTCGGACAGGGCCACAATGAGCAGTTCTTC. It yields the protein CASSPLGQGHNEQFF.

V usage is TRBV6-5 and J usage is TRBJ1-6; 10 nucleotides line up with TRBD1. Looked up from germline, CDR1 is MNHEY and CDR2 is SVGAGI. The J segment lost 6 bases and the V segment lost 6 bases, leaving 5 bases of the junction unmatched. The CDR3 contains 15 residues. The CDR3 here is CASSVWTGGNSPLHF. The CDR3 bases are TGTGCCAGCAGCGTTTGGACAGGGGGTAATTCACCCCTCCACTTT.

The rearrangement joins TRBV19 to TRBJ2-3; D may be TRBD1 or TRBD2 (6 bases each). This CDR3 region has 15 residues. Germline V CDR1 and CDR2: LNHDA, SQIVND (reference sequence). The V and J ends lost 8 bases and 3 bases respectively, with 18 bases between them. CDR3 nucleotides: TGTGCCAGTGCTCAGGGGACGGGGGATACAGATACGCAGTATTTT. Translation: CASAQGTGDTDTQYF.

The CDR3 is CASSSDPMNTEAFF. In nucleotides, the CDR3 is TGTGCCAGCAGCTCCGACCCCATGAACACTGAAGCTTTCTTT. J is TRBJ1-1 and V is TRBV5-6; no firm D call. The V gene lost 3 bases and the J gene lost 0 bases, with 9 bases spanning the gap. The germline V gene encodes CDR1 SGHDT and CDR2 YYEEEE. The CDR3 extends over 14 amino acids.

The gene calls are TRBV25-1 and TRBJ2-7; TRBD1 matches at 10 bases. The germline CDR1 and CDR2 sequences are MGHDK and SYGVNS. Trimming removed 4 bases from V and 7 bases from J; junction bases left unmatched: 16. This CDR3 has 17 residues. CDR3 loop: CASSAVGRGTGVIEQYF. CDR3 in DNA: TGTGCCAGCAGTGCAGTGGGCCGGGGGACAGGGGTGATAGAGCAGTACTTC.

CDR3 in DNA: TGTGCCAGCAGCTTAGCGTCCGTCTACACCTTC. Protein product: CASSLASVYTF. The chain recombines TRBV7-9 with TRBJ1-2; unclear D gene. The CDR3 loop spans 11 amino acids. Per the germline V gene, CDR1 is SEHNR and CDR2 is FQNEAQ (reference sequence). V lost 0 bases and J 10 bases, leaving 6 bases between the germline ends.

The chain links TRBV5-1 to TRBJ1-1; TRBD1 aligns across 9 bases. The CDR3 is 16 residues long. The V segment lost 4 bases and the J segment 3 bases; nucleotides outside the gene matches: 10. CDR1 is SGHRS, CDR2 YFSETQ, per germline. In nucleotides, the CDR3 is TGCGCCAGCAGCCGTCGGACAGGGGAAGAGGACACTGAAGCTTTCTTT. Translated, it gives CASSRRTGEEDTEAFF.

V usage is TRBV9 and J usage is TRBJ1-1; 10 bases map to TRBD1. The CDR3 has 14 residues. Per germline, CDR1 SGDLS and CDR2 YYNGEE. V lost 3 bases to trimming and J lost 8 bases; unmatched junction nucleotides: 7. CDR3 sequence: CASSDRDRGSEAFF. The CDR3 DNA follows: TGTGCCAGCAGCGACCGGGACAGGGGCTCCGAAGCTTTCTTT.

With regard to this clone: The junction shows a germline mismatch at one end, possibly a read error. This chain joins TRBV6-5 and TRBJ2-5, with D perhaps matching TRBD2 (6 bases). CDR3 length: 12 residues. The germline CDR1 and CDR2 sequences are MNHEY and SVGAGI. The CDR3 reads CARGGTQGTQYF. The CDR3 bases are TGTGCCCGTGGGGGGACCCAAGGGACCCAGTACTTC.

The chain has TRBV19 and TRBJ1-2; D is unresolved. The CDR3 is 15 residues long. V was clipped by 3 bases and J by 5 bases, with 16 bases between them. Germline CDR1 is LNHDA and CDR2 is SQIVND (reference sequence). Written as DNA, the CDR3 is TGTGCCAGTAGTATGGCGGCAGAGAGATTTTATGGCTACACCTTC. It codes for CASSMAAERFYGYTF.

This chain joins TRBV7-9 and TRBJ2-2; 14 bases match TRBD2. The germline gives CDR1 SEHNR, CDR2 FQNEAQ (reference sequence). J lost 3 bases, V lost 5 bases, and 11 bases had no gene match. CDR3 length: 19 amino acids. CDR3 protein: CASSAVWTSGGRYTGELFF. CDR3 bases: TGTGCCAGCAGCGCCGTATGGACTAGCGGGGGGCGGTACACCGGGGAGCTGTTTTTT.

The chain is built from TRBV5-4 and TRBJ2-3; maybe TRBD1 (8 bases). Between the trimmed V and J ends, which lost 1 base and 4 bases, there was a span of 13 bases. There are 15 residues in the CDR3. The germline gives CDR1 SGHNT, CDR2 YYREEE (reference sequence). The CDR3 sequence: CASSLIQGGSDTQYF. The CDR3 nucleotides read TGTGCCAGCAGCTTGATACAGGGGGGGTCAGATACGCAGTATTTT.

This sequence joins TRBV19 and TRBJ1-3; D not certain. The CDR3 has 15 residues. V dropped 3 bases and J dropped 0 bases, with 9 bases sitting between them. Germline lookup yields CDR1 LNHDA and CDR2 SQIVND (reference sequence). The CDR3 region has the DNA TGTGCCAGTAGTATCCGGGTAGGCTCTGGAAACACCATATATTTT. Translation gives CASSIRVGSGNTIYF.

This chain's CDR3 is CASSAAGVVYEKLFF. DNA of the CDR3: TGTGCCAGCAGTGCCGCAGGGGTCGTTTATGAAAAACTGTTTTTT. The chain is built from TRBV25-1 and TRBJ1-4; possibly TRBD1 for D (6 bases). The CDR3 contains 15 residues. V lost 4 bases and J lost 6, with 15 bases in between. The germline gives CDR1 MGHDK, CDR2 SYGVNS.

The rearrangement uses TRBV5-1 and TRBJ1-3; D gene ambiguous. V was pared by 4 bases and J by 2 bases, with 10 bases between. The CDR3 length is 14 residues. The germline gives CDR1 SGHRS, CDR2 YFSETQ. The CDR3 protein is CASSAQDAGNTIYF. The CDR3 nucleotides are TGCGCCAGCAGCGCCCAGGATGCTGGAAACACCATATATTTT.